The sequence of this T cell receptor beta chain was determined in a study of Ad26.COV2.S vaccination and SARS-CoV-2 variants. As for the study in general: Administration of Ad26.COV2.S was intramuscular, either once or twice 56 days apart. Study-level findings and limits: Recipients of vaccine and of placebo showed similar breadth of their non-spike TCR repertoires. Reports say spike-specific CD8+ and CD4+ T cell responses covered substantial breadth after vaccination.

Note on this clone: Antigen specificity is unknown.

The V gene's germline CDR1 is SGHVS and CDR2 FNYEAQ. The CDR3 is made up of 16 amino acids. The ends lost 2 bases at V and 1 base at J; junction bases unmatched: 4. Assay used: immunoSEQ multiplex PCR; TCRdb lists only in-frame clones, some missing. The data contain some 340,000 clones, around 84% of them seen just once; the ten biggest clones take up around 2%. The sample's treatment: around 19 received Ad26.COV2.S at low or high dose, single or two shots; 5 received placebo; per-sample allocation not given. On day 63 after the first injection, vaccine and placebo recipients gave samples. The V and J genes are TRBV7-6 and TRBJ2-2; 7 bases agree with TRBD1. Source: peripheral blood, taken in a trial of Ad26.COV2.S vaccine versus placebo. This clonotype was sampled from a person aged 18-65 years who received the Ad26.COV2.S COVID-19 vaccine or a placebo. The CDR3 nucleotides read TGTGCCAGCAGCTTAAGACAGGGCAGGAACACCGGGGAGCTGTTTTTT. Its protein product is CASSLRQGRNTGELFF. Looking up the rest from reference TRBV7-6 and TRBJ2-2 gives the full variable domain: GAGVSQSPRYKVTKRGQDVALRCDPISGHVSLYWYRQALGQGPEFLTYFNYEAQQDKSGLPNDRFSAERPEGSISTLTIQRTEQRDSAMYRCASSLRQGRNTGELFFGEGSRLTVL.